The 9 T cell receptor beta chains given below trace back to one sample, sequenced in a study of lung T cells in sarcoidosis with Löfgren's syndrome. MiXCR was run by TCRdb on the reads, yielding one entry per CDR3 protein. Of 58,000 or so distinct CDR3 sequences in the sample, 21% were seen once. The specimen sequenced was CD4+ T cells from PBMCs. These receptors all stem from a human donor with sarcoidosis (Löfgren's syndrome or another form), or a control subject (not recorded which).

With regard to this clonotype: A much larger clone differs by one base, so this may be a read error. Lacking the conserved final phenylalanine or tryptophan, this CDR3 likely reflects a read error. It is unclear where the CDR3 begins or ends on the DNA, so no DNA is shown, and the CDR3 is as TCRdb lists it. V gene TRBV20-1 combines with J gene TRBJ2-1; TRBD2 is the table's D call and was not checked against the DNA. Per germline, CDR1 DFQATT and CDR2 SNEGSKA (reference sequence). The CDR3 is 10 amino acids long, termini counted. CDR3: CSALDPRGFL.

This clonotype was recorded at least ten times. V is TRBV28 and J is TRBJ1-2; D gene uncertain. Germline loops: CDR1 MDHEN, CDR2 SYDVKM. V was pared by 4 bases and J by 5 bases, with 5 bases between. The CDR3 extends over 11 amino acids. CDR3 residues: CASSSLYGYTF. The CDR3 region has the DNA TGTGCCAGCAGTTCACTTTATGGCTACACCTTC.

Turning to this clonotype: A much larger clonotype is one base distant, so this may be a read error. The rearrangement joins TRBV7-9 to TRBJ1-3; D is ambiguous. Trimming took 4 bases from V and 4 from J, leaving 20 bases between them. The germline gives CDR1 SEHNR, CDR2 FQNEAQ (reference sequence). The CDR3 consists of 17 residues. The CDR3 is CASSSLGLNFGGNTIYF. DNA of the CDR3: TGTGCCAGCAGCTCACTTGGCCTCAACTTCGGGGGAAACACCATATATTTT.

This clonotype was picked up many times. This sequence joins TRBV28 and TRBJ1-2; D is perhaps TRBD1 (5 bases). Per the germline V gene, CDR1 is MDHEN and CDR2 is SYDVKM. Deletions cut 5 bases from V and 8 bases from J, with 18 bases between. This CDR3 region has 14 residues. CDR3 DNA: TGTGCCAGCAGTCTCTCCCCGGGACTCTCGGGCTACACCTTC. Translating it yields CASSLSPGLSGYTF.

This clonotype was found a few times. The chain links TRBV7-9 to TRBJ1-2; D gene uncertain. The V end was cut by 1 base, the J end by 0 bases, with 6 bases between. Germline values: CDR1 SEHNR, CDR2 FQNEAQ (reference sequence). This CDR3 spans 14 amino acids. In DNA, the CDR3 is TGTGCCAGCAGCTTAGTAGGACCTAACTATGGCTACACCTTC. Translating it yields CASSLVGPNYGYTF.

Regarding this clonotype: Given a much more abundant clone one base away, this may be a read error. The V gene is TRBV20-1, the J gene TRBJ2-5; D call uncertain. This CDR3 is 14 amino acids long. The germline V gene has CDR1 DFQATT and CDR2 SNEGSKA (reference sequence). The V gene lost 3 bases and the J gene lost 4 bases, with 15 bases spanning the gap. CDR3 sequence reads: CSASGLGYPETQYF. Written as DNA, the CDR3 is TGCAGTGCTAGCGGTCTAGGCTACCCAGAGACCCAGTACTTC.

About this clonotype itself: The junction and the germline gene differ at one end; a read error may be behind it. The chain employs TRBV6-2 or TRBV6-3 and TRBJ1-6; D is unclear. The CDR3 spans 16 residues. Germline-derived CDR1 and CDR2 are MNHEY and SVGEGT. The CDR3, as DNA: TGTGCCAGCAGTTCCGCGGGCCAGGCCATTGATTCGCCCCTCCACTTT. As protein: CASSSAGQAIDSPLHF.

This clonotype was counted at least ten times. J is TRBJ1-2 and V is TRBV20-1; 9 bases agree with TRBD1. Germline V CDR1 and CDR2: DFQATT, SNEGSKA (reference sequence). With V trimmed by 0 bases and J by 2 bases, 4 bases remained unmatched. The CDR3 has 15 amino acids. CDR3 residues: CSARERQGENYGYTF. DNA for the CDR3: TGCAGTGCTAGAGAGAGACAGGGGGAGAACTATGGCTACACCTTC.

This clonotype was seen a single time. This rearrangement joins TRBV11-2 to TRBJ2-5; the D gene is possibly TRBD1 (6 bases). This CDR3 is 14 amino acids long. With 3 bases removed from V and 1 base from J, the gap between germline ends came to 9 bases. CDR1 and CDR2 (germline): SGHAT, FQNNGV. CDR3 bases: TGTGCCAGCAGCTTCCAGGGGCCCCAAGAGACCCAGTACTTC. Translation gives CASSFQGPQETQYF.